These 6 T cell receptor beta chains share one sample of origin, sequenced in a study of T cell changes during pregnancy in multiple sclerosis. Method: immunoSEQ multiplex PCR; TCRdb's copy keeps in-frame clones and lacks some. This repertoire shows more than 85,000 clones, over 85% found once; its top ten account for more than 1.5%. Sequences were derived from peripheral blood, sampled after pregnancy. Source of these receptors: a female donor in good health, enrolled as a control in a pregnancy study.

This clone was found once. The chain uses TRBV7-9 and TRBJ2-1, with D perhaps TRBD1 (6 bases). V lost 3 bases to trimming and J lost 9 bases, with 12 bases between them. The CDR3 covers 13 residues. Looked up from germline, CDR1 is SEHNR and CDR2 is FQNEAQ (reference sequence). The CDR3 coding sequence is TGTGCCAGCAGCTTGGCAGGGGCAAGTGAGCAGTTCTTC. Protein product: CASSLAGASEQFF.

As DNA, the CDR3 is TGTGCCTGGAGTTTAGGGGGAAACACCGGGGAGCTGTTTTTT. Its protein is CAWSLGGNTGELFF. The gene calls are TRBV30 and TRBJ2-2; maybe TRBD1 (6 bases). CDR3 length: 14 amino acids. Trimming shortened V by 2 bases and J by 2 bases, and 9 bases separated the two germline ends. Germline V lookup: CDR1 GTSNPN, CDR2 SVGIG (reference sequence).

The V and J genes are TRBV4-2 and TRBJ2-6; 7 positions match TRBD1. There are 16 residues in the CDR3. Germline V gives CDR1 LGHNA, CDR2 YNFKEQ. V trimming: 4 bases; J trimming: 0 bases; junction bases outside the gene matches: 3. The CDR3 protein is CASSRGTASGANVLTF. The CDR3 DNA reads as TGTGCCAGCAGCCGGGGGACAGCCTCTGGGGCCAACGTCCTGACTTTC.

In regard to this clone: The junction differs from germline at one of its ends, possibly a read error. This chain links TRBV19 with TRBJ2-3; 8 positions agree with TRBD1. CDR1 and CDR2 (germline): LNHDA, SQIVND (reference sequence). The CDR3 runs to 13 residues. The CDR3 coding sequence is TGTGCAAGTACGGGACAGGACACAGATACGCAGTATTTT. This sequence encodes CASTGQDTDTQYF.

The J gene is TRBJ2-1, the V gene TRBV29-1, with a tentative D call TRBD1 (6 bases). The CDR3 spans 15 residues. Germline assignment: CDR1 SQVTM and CDR2 ANQGSEA. The V gene lost 3 bases and the J gene lost 0 bases, with 12 bases spanning the gap. Here the CDR3 DNA reads TGCAGCGTTGACCGGACAGACAGCTCCTACAATGAGCAGTTCTTC. It is translated as CSVDRTDSSYNEQFF.

The chain recombines TRBV27 with TRBJ1-1; D unclear. Per the germline V gene, CDR1 is MNHEY and CDR2 is SMNVEV (reference sequence). The CDR3 runs 14 residues. V dropped 6 bases and J dropped 6 bases, with 17 bases sitting between them. Written as DNA, the CDR3 is TGTGCCAGCAGCTCCTTGCGTGGGCCGGCTGAAGCTTTCTTT. It encodes CASSSLRGPAEAFF.